The present T cell receptor beta chain was sequenced within a study of blood T cell repertoires in COVID-19. J lost 0 bases, V lost 3 bases, and 9 bases had no gene match. The CDR3 has 17 amino acids. Germline assignment: CDR1 MNHNS and CDR2 SASEGT. TCRdb's copy holds only in-frame clones and misses some; the assay was immunoSEQ multiplex PCR. Among fewer than 500,000 clones listed, around 88% were seen once. The clonotype originates from a woman younger than 45 with acute or convalescent COVID-19. The chain combines TRBV6-1 with TRBJ1-1; 8 nucleotides agree with TRBD1. The sequenced material came from peripheral blood. For the CDR3, the DNA is TGTGCCAGCAGTGACGGGACAGGTCTGGAGTTGAACACTGAAGCTTTCTTT. Encoded protein: CASSDGTGLELNTEAFF.